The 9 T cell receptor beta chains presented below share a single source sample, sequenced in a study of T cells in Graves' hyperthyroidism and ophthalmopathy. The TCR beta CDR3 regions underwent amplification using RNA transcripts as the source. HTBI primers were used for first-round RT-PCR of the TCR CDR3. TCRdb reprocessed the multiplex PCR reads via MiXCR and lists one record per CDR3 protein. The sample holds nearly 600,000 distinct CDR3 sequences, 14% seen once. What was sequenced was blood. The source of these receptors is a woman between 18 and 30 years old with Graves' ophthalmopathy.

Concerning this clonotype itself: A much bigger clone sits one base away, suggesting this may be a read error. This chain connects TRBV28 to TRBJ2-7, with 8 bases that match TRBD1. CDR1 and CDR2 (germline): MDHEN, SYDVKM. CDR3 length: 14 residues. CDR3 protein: CTSSHEGQGREQYF. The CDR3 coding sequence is TGTACCAGCAGCCACGAAGGACAGGGACGTGAGCAGTACTTC.

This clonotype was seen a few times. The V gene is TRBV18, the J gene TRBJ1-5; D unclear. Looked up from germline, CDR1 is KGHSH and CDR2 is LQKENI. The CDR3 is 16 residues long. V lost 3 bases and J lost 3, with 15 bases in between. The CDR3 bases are TGTGCCAGCTCACCCCCGGGCGGGGTGACCAATCAGCCCCAGCATTTT. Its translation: CASSPPGGVTNQPQHF.

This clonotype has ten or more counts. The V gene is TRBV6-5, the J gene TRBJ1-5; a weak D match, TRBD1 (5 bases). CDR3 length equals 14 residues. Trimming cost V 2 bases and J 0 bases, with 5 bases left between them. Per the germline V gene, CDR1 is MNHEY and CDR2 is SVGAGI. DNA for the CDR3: TGTGCCAGCAGTTACGGGGGTAGCAATCAGCCCCAGCATTTT. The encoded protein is CASSYGGSNQPQHF.

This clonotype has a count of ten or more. The CDR3 sequence: CASSVRGFGNQPQHF. CDR3 in DNA: TGTGCCAGCAGTGTCAGGGGTTTTGGCAATCAGCCCCAGCATTTT. The J gene is TRBJ1-5, the V gene TRBV28; D possibly corresponds to TRBD1 (6 bases). The CDR3 consists of 15 residues. The germline V gene encodes CDR1 MDHEN and CDR2 SYDVKM. V was trimmed by 5 bases and J by 2 bases, leaving 13 bases between them.

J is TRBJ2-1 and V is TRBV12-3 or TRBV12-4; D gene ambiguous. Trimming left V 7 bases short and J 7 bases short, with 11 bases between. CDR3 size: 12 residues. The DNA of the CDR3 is TGTGCCAGCACGCTGTCCCTTAATGAGCAGTTCTTC. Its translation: CASTLSLNEQFF.

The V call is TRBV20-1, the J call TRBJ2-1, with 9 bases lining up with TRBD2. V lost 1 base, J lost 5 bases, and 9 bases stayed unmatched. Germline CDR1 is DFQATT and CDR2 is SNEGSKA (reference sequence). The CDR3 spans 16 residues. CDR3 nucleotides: TGCAGTGCTAGAGCAAACGACGCGGGAGGGGACAATGAGCAGTTCTTC. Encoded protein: CSARANDAGGDNEQFF.

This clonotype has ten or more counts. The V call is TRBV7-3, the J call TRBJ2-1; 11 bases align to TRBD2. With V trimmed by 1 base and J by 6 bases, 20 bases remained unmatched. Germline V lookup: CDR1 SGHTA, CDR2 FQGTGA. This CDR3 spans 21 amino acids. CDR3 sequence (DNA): TGTGCCAGCAGCTTAAAGGGACTAGCGGTCTCCTCTCGAGGGAACCCCAATGAGCAGTTCTTC. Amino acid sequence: CASSLKGLAVSSRGNPNEQFF. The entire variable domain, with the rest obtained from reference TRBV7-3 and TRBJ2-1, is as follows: GAGVSQTPSNKVTEKGKYVELRCDPISGHTALYWYRQSLGQGPEFLIYFQGTGAADDSGLPNDRFFAVRPEGSVSTLKIQRTERGDSAVYLCASSLKGLAVSSRGNPNEQFFGPGTRLTVL.

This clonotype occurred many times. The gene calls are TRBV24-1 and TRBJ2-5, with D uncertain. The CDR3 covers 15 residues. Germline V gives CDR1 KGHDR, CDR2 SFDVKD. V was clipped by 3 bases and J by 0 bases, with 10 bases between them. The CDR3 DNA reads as TGTGCCACCAGTGATCACGGTTACCACCAAGAGACCCAGTACTTC. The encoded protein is CATSDHGYHQETQYF.

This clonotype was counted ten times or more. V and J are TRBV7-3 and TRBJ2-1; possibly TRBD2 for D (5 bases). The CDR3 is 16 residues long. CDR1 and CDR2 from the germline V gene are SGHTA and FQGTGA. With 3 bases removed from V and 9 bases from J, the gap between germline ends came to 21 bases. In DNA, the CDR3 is TGTGCCAGCAGCTTCCCTTCTTGGGCGACGGGGAGTGAGCAGTTCTTC. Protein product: CASSFPSWATGSEQFF.